This T cell receptor beta chain was sequenced for a study of blood T cell repertoires in COVID-19. About the research overall: Samples representing acute and convalescent COVID-19 were sourced from the United States, Italy and Spain. T cells, B-cell-depleted T cells, or PBMCs provided the cDNA or gDNA that served as material.

Methods used by the authors: Reference gene primer amplification in the assay estimated nucleated cell counts. Assay used: immunoSEQ multiplex PCR; TCRdb lists only in-frame clones, some missing. V, J and clone size reflect that table, while D and trimming were determined from the DNA. The table lists about 250,000 clones, approximately 86% of them singletons. The sequence came from an elderly man with acute or convalescent COVID-19. The specimen sequenced was peripheral blood.

Here the CDR3 DNA reads TGCGCCAGCAGCTTTGACGGACAGGGGCGAAACACCATATATTTT. Protein: CASSFDGQGRNTIYF. The genes are TRBV5-1 and TRBJ1-3, with TRBD1 identical over 9 bases. The CDR3 contains 15 residues. The ends lost 2 bases at V and 5 bases at J; junction bases unmatched: 5. Germline V gene data show CDR1 as SGHRS and CDR2 as YFSETQ.